The clone carrying this T cell receptor beta chain was observed a handful of times. Its antigen is currently unknown. This record comes from a study of cytomegalovirus exposure and HLA in healthy donors. Broader study findings: Earlier analysis found most TCR beta V segments productive about 87% or about 30% of the time.

Germline V gene data show CDR1 as SGHRS and CDR2 as YFSETQ. The CDR3 runs 14 residues. Trimming pared 7 bases from V and 4 bases from J, leaving 15 bases between. Primers: 60 Vbeta forward and 13 Jbeta reverse. Generated by immunoSEQ multiplex PCR, the TCRdb table keeps only in-frame clones and is missing some. The profile shows 95,000 to 150,000 clones, roughly a tenth of them singletons. The sequenced sample was PBMCs. This TCR was recovered from a woman in her late teens or twenties in good health and CMV-seropositive. V usage is TRBV5-1 and J usage is TRBJ2-1, with D perhaps matching TRBD2 (6 bases). The CDR3 here is CASAGTQEYNEQFF. The CDR3 DNA sequence: TGCGCCAGCGCCGGGACTCAGGAGTACAATGAGCAGTTCTTC. Looking up the rest from reference TRBV5-1 and TRBJ2-1 gives the full variable domain: KAGVTQTPRYLIKTRGQQVTLSCSPISGHRSVSWYQQTPGQGLQFLFEYFSETQRNKGNFPGRFSGRQFSNSRSEMNVSTLELGDSALYLCASAGTQEYNEQFFGPGTRLTVL.